This TCR beta chain originates from a study of molecular identifiers for immune sequencing clone quantification. This clonotype has just a few counts. TCRdb reanalysed the PCR reads using MiXCR and keeps one entry per CDR3 protein. Of around 100,000 distinct CDR3 sequences listed, roughly a third are singletons. The CDR3 is made up of 15 amino acids. The germline V gene has CDR1 MNHEY and CDR2 SMNVEV (reference sequence). V was clipped by 1 base and J by 4 bases; unmatched bases: 6. Material for sequencing was naive CD8+ T cells from blood, with Jurkat cell RNA spiked in. Subset noted: FACS-sorted CD8+CD4-CCR7+CD45RA+ naive T cells. This rearrangement joins TRBV27 to TRBJ2-7, with 8 positions matching TRBD2. The receptor was derived from a human donor in good health. Some libraries in this study had Jurkat cell RNA spiked in. The CDR3 protein is CASSLYAGGLYEQYF. CDR3 nucleotide sequence: TGTGCCAGCAGTTTATACGCGGGAGGCCTATACGAGCAGTACTTC.